Following are 22 T cell receptor beta chains from one sample sequenced in a study of shared clonotypes between healthy human individuals. Clones were sequenced by immunoSEQ multiplex PCR, and TCRdb holds only the in-frame ones, with some missing. This table holds over a million clones, approximately 98.5% found once. Sequencing was done on a sample of naive CD4+ T cells sorted from blood. This sample's subset: CD45RA+ positively selected. All receptors derive from a man aged 25-45 years in good health.

CDR3 region: CASSLVTGSYNEQFF. As DNA, the CDR3 is TGCGCCAGCAGCTTAGTGACAGGCTCCTACAATGAGCAGTTCTTC. V gene TRBV4-1 combines with J gene TRBJ2-1; possible D gene TRBD1, 6 bases. The CDR3 length is 15 residues. CDR1 and CDR2 (germline): MGHRA, YSYEKL. The V end lost 5 bases, the J end lost 0 bases, and 11 bases lay between the germline ends.

The chain joins TRBV5-1 to TRBJ2-5; D is possibly TRBD1 (5 bases). Germline assignment: CDR1 SGHRS and CDR2 YFSETQ. V was pared by 4 bases and J by 3 bases, with 25 bases between. The CDR3 extends over 18 amino acids. The CDR3 loop reads CASSRTFQQDPPKETQYF. The CDR3 bases are TGCGCCAGCAGCCGGACGTTTCAACAGGACCCTCCGAAAGAGACCCAGTACTTC. The full variable domain, in which reference TRBV5-1 and TRBJ2-5 provide the parts outside the CDR3, is KAGVTQTPRYLIKTRGQQVTLSCSPISGHRSVSWYQQTPGQGLQFLFEYFSETQRNKGNFPGRFSGRQFSNSRSEMNVSTLELGDSALYLCASSRTFQQDPPKETQYFGPGTRLLVL.

This sequence joins TRBV30 and TRBJ2-2; D gene unclear. Germline values: CDR1 GTSNPN, CDR2 SVGIG (reference sequence). V was cut by 7 bases and J by 6 bases, with 12 bases left in between. The CDR3 length is 12 residues. CDR3 in amino acids: CALLTLAGELFF. CDR3 nucleotide sequence: TGTGCCTTGTTAACTTTGGCCGGGGAGCTGTTTTTT.

Concerning this clone: Other DNA sequences within the sample encode an identical CDR3. The V gene is TRBV5-1, the J gene TRBJ2-3; D could derive from TRBD1 or TRBD2 (5 bases each). Trimming took 2 bases from V and 1 from J, leaving 8 bases between them. CDR1 SGHRS and CDR2 YFSETQ come from the germline V gene. CDR3 length equals 14 residues. The CDR3 region has the DNA TGCGCCAGCAGCTTTCAGGGAGGCACAGATACGCAGTATTTT. Translated: CASSFQGGTDTQYF. The full variable domain, with the rest looked up from reference TRBV5-1 and TRBJ2-3, is KAGVTQTPRYLIKTRGQQVTLSCSPISGHRSVSWYQQTPGQGLQFLFEYFSETQRNKGNFPGRFSGRQFSNSRSEMNVSTLELGDSALYLCASSFQGGTDTQYFGPGTRLTVL.

The V call is TRBV29-1, the J call TRBJ1-5, with 7 bases matching TRBD1. V lost 6 bases, J lost 0 bases, and 5 bases stayed unmatched. This CDR3 is 14 amino acids long. CDR1 and CDR2 from the germline V gene are SQVTM and ANQGSEA. The CDR3 region has the DNA TGCAGCGTGAGAACAGGGGCTAGCAATCAGCCCCAGCATTTT. It encodes CSVRTGASNQPQHF.

This clone came up once. Written as DNA, the CDR3 is TGTGCCAGCAGTCACCCGGGGGGACAGGGGGTTTACGAGCAGTACTTC. It is translated as CASSHPGGQGVYEQYF. V is TRBV5-4 and J is TRBJ2-7; 11 nucleotides match TRBD1. The CDR3 totals 16 residues. J was trimmed by 4 bases and V by 5 bases; bases with no gene match: 11. Germline CDR1 SGHNT, CDR2 YYREEE (reference sequence). The complete variable domain, with remaining parts taken from reference TRBV5-4 and TRBJ2-7, reads ETGVTQSPTHLIKTRGQQVTLRCSSQSGHNTVSWYQQALGQGPQFIFQYYREEENGRGNFPPRFSGLQFPNYSSELNVNALELDDSALYLCASSHPGGQGVYEQYFGPGTRLTVT.

The chain recombines TRBV5-1 with TRBJ2-2, with 8 bases identical to TRBD2. The CDR3 is made up of 15 amino acids. Germline trimming cut 4 bases from V and 2 bases from J; bases unmatched to any gene: 4. CDR1 and CDR2 from the germline V gene are SGHRS and YFSETQ. In nucleotides, the CDR3 is TGCGCCAGCAGCCTTAGCGGGGATAACACCGGGGAGCTGTTTTTT. Its translation is CASSLSGDNTGELFF.

The rearrangement links TRBV7-3 to TRBJ2-7; 10 nucleotides line up with TRBD1. The J segment lost 7 bases and the V segment lost 4 bases, leaving 7 bases of the junction unmatched. The CDR3 is 14 residues long. Per germline, CDR1 SGHTA and CDR2 FQGTGA. This CDR3 is CASSSGTGAREQYF. The CDR3 DNA follows: TGTGCCAGCAGCTCCGGGACAGGGGCCCGTGAGCAGTACTTC.

The V and J genes are TRBV7-9 and TRBJ2-7, with 11 bases that match TRBD2. The CDR3 extends over 15 amino acids. The junction had 5 bases not matched to a gene; V was cut back by 5 bases and J by 2 bases. Germline assignment: CDR1 SEHNR and CDR2 FQNEAQ (reference sequence). Here the CDR3 DNA reads TGTGCCAGCAGCCATGCGGGACTAGCGGCCTACGAGCAGTACTTC. Translation gives CASSHAGLAAYEQYF.

The chain links TRBV9 to TRBJ2-1, with TRBD2 matching 7 bases. The CDR3 consists of 16 residues. The V gene's germline CDR1 is SGDLS and CDR2 YYNGEE. V gave up 0 bases and J gave up 2 bases; unmatched junction bases: 5. The CDR3 spells CASSVEGRAAYNEQFF. The CDR3 nucleotides are TGTGCCAGCAGCGTAGAAGGGAGGGCCGCCTACAATGAGCAGTTCTTC.

The chain joins TRBV13 to TRBJ1-4; 12 nucleotides match TRBD1. The germline V gene has CDR1 PRHDT and CDR2 FYEKMQ (reference sequence). The V gene end was trimmed by 4 bases and the J gene end by 5 bases; junction bases not matched to a gene: 2. CDR3 length: 15 residues. CDR3 loop: CASSSGQGANEKLFF. The CDR3 nucleotides read TGTGCCAGCAGCTCGGGACAGGGGGCCAATGAAAAACTGTTTTTT.

The chain joins TRBV5-1 to TRBJ1-1; D call uncertain. Germline V gene sequence: CDR1 SGHRS, CDR2 YFSETQ. The CDR3 spans 13 residues. The V and J ends lost 7 bases and 0 bases respectively, with 10 bases between them. Here the CDR3 DNA reads TGCGCCAGCCATACAACTGTGAACACTGAAGCTTTCTTT. Its protein is CASHTTVNTEAFF.

As concerns this clone: The same CDR3 is also encoded by other DNA sequences in this sample. V and J are TRBV28 and TRBJ2-3; no clear D. The V gene's germline CDR1 is MDHEN and CDR2 SYDVKM. CDR3 size: 13 residues. Trimming removed 2 bases at V and 3 bases at J, with 6 bases between. The CDR3 region has the DNA TGTGCCAGCAGTTTAGACTCTACAGATACGCAGTATTTT. The encoded protein is CASSLDSTDTQYF.

V and J are TRBV9 and TRBJ1-5; a possible D gene is TRBD1 (6 bases). This CDR3 spans 15 amino acids. CDR1 and CDR2 (germline): SGDLS, YYNGEE. The ends were cut back, 4 bases at V and 6 bases at J, with 17 bases in the middle. Here the CDR3 reads CASSPRGESGQPQHF. The CDR3, as DNA: TGTGCCAGCAGCCCAAGGGGGGAGTCGGGTCAGCCCCAGCATTTT.

This sequence joins TRBV28 and TRBJ2-1; D unresolved. CDR1 is MDHEN and CDR2 is SYDVKM in the germline V gene. This CDR3 region has 13 residues. The V gene lost 2 bases and the J gene lost 9 bases, with 11 bases spanning the gap. The CDR3 region has the DNA TGTGCCAGCAGTTTACCCCCTTTTTTTGAGCAGTTCTTC. Protein: CASSLPPFFEQFF. The full variable domain, with the rest looked up from reference TRBV28 and TRBJ2-1, is DVKVTQSSRYLVKRTGEKVFLECVQDMDHENMFWYRQDPGLGLRLIYFSYDVKMKEKGDIPEGYSVSREKKERFSLILESASTNQTSMYLCASSLPPFFEQFFGPGTRLTVL.

The rearrangement links TRBV19 to TRBJ2-5; tentatively, D is TRBD1 or TRBD2 (6 bases each). Trimming removed 8 bases at V and 5 bases at J, with 12 bases between. The CDR3 length is 12 residues. The germline CDR1 and CDR2 sequences are LNHDA and SQIVND (reference sequence). The CDR3 region is CASGTGAETQYF. The DNA of the CDR3 is TGTGCCAGTGGTACGGGGGCGGAGACCCAGTACTTC.

This clone was picked up one time. The rearrangement links TRBV7-8 to TRBJ2-7, with 7 bases fitting TRBD2. J gave up 3 bases and V 6 bases, and 8 bases lay outside the gene matches. The CDR3 has 14 residues. From germline, CDR1 is SGHVS and CDR2 FQNEAQ. The CDR3: CASRDEAGNYEQYF. The CDR3 DNA reads as TGTGCCAGCAGGGATGAAGCGGGGAACTACGAGCAGTACTTC.

CDR3 sequence reads: CASSTRVYEQYF. The CDR3 DNA reads as TGTGCCAGCAGCACCCGCGTTTACGAGCAGTACTTC. J is TRBJ2-7 and V is TRBV7-2; D ambiguous. The ends were cut back, 5 bases at V and 4 bases at J, with 9 bases in the middle. The CDR3 loop spans 12 amino acids. The germline V gene encodes CDR1 SGHTA and CDR2 FQGNSA.

The chain recombines TRBV20-1 with TRBJ2-1; D is perhaps TRBD2 (5 bases). From germline, CDR1 is DFQATT and CDR2 SNEGSKA (reference sequence). The CDR3 runs to 10 residues. The CDR3 is CRLDGVEQFF. The CDR3 bases are TGCAGATTAGACGGGGTAGAGCAGTTCTTC.

Concerning this clone: One junction end does not reproduce the germline sequence, and a read error may be involved. The chain joins TRBV19 to TRBJ1-5; D call uncertain. The length of the CDR3 is 13 residues. Per the germline V gene, CDR1 is LNHDA and CDR2 is SQIVND (reference sequence). Written as DNA, the CDR3 is TGTGCCAGTAGTATAGAGGTCGCTCAGGCCCAGCATTTT. Amino acid sequence: CASSIEVAQAQHF.

This sequence joins TRBV7-7 and TRBJ2-1; TRBD1 matches at 8 bases. Germline V gene lookup returns CDR1 SSHAT and CDR2 FNYEAQ (reference sequence). This CDR3 contains 16 residues. V lost 5 bases, J lost 3 bases, and 9 bases stayed unmatched. The chain's CDR3 is CASSARTGILYNEQFF. The CDR3 DNA follows: TGTGCCAGCAGCGCACGGACAGGGATTCTCTACAATGAGCAGTTCTTC.

The chain uses TRBV15 and TRBJ2-4; D is perhaps TRBD1 (6 bases). The V end lost 0 bases, the J end lost 7 bases, and 25 bases lay between the germline ends. CDR1 and CDR2 (germline): LNHNV, YYDKDF (reference sequence). The CDR3 runs 19 residues. For the CDR3, the DNA is TGTGCCACCAGCAGAGATCGGGGTAAGGGTACAGGGACGTTGAACATTCAGTACTTC. Amino acid sequence: CATSRDRGKGTGTLNIQYF.